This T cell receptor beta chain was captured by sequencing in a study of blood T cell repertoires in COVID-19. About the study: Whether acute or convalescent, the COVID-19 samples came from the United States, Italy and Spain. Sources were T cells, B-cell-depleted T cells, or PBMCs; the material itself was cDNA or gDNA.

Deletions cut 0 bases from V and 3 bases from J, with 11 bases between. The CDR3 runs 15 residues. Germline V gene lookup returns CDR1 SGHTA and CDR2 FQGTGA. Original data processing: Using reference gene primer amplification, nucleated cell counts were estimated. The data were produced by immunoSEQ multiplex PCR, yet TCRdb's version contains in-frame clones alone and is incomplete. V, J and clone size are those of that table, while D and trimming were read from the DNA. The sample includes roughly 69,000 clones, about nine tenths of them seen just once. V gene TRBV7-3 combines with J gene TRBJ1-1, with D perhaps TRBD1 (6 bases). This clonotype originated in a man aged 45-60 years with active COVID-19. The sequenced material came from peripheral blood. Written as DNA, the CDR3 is TGTGCCAGCAGCTTAACGGTGGGGGCGTACACTGAAGCTTTCTTT. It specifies CASSLTVGAYTEAFF.